This T cell receptor beta chain was documented in a study of blood T cell repertoires in COVID-19. Study-level information: Collection of acute and convalescent COVID-19 samples took place in the United States, Italy and Spain. From T cells, B-cell-depleted T cells, or PBMCs came the material, which was cDNA or gDNA.

In the source study's methods: Amplification from reference gene primers served as the basis for estimated nucleated cell counts. TCRdb's table, derived via immunoSEQ multiplex PCR, lists solely in-frame clones and lacks some. The V and J calls and clone size come from that table; D and trimming were worked out from the DNA. Here the sample spans just under 90,000 clones, 72% being singletons. The CDR3 runs 15 residues. Germline CDR1 SGHRS, CDR2 YFSETQ. The J segment lost 3 bases and the V segment lost 2 bases, leaving 7 bases of the junction unmatched. The TCR originated in a woman at least 80 years old with acute or convalescent COVID-19. This chain uses TRBV5-1 with TRBJ2-5, with TRBD1 matching over 7 bases. The sample was peripheral blood. The CDR3: CASSFNPGTEETQYF. The CDR3 bases are TGCGCCAGCAGCTTTAACCCCGGGACAGAAGAGACCCAGTACTTC.